The 9 T cell receptor beta chains below come from one sample, sequenced in a study of blood T cell repertoires in COVID-19. Profiled with immunoSEQ multiplex PCR; TCRdb holds only in-frame clones, not every one. The table lists approximately 71,000 clones, approximately 79% of them singletons. The material sequenced was peripheral blood. Receptors originate from a man in his fifties or sixties with active or convalescent COVID-19.

The chain couples TRBV21-1 to TRBJ2-7; TRBD2, the D gene given by the table, was not confirmed from the DNA. TRBV21-1 is shown as a pseudogene. This CDR3 region has 14 residues. CDR3 protein: CASGRGGSSYEQYF. CDR3 in DNA: TGTGCCAGCGGCAGGGGAGGCAGCTCCTACGAGCAGTACTTC.

V and J are TRBV5-5 and TRBJ1-1; TRBD1 matches at 7 bases. The CDR3 is 14 amino acids. Germline trimming cut 4 bases from V and 6 bases from J; bases unmatched to any gene: 9. Germline V gene sequence: CDR1 SGHKS, CDR2 YYEKEE (reference sequence). In DNA form, the CDR3 reads TGTGCCAGCAGCGTGACAGGGCTCGGCGCTGAAGCTTTCTTT. It specifies CASSVTGLGAEAFF.

V is TRBV19 and J is TRBJ2-2; 10 bases fit TRBD2. Germline V CDR1 and CDR2: LNHDA, SQIVND (reference sequence). The CDR3 has 16 residues. With V trimmed by 5 bases and J by 2 bases, 5 bases remained unmatched. The CDR3 DNA reads as TGTGCCAGTAGTTACGAGCGGGGGGGAAACACCGGGGAGCTGTTTTTT. Residues: CASSYERGGNTGELFF.

The chain has TRBV5-5 and TRBJ1-4; 10 bases line up with TRBD1. With 4 bases clipped from V and 14 bases from J, the junction kept 11 bases outside the gene matches. Germline-derived CDR1 and CDR2 are SGHKS and YYEKEE (reference sequence). The length of the CDR3 is 14 residues. CDR3: CASSPFRTGGNLFF. CDR3 nucleotides: TGTGCCAGCAGCCCTTTCCGGACAGGGGGGAACCTGTTTTTT.

DNA of the CDR3: TGTGCCAGCAGCGTCCTACAGCAGAACACAGATACGCAGTATTTT. This encodes CASSVLQQNTDTQYF. The chain carries TRBV9 and TRBJ2-3; D remains ambiguous. This CDR3 is built from 15 residues. Trimming cost V 2 bases and J 2 bases, with 12 bases left between them. Germline-derived CDR1 and CDR2 are SGDLS and YYNGEE.

V gene TRBV30 combines with J gene TRBJ1-5; D call uncertain. Trimming took off 2 bases at V and 0 bases at J, with 14 bases between the two ends. This CDR3 comprises 16 residues. Germline CDR1 and CDR2: GTSNPN and SVGIG (reference sequence). The CDR3 coding sequence is TGTGCCTGGAGTAGGAGGTTTTTCTATAGCAATCAGCCCCAGCATTTT. This gives the protein CAWSRRFFYSNQPQHF.

The count of this clone is one. The V gene is TRBV6-5, the J gene TRBJ2-3; D not certain. V was cut by 7 bases and J by 4 bases, with 6 bases left in between. In germline, CDR1 is MNHEY, CDR2 SVGAGI. This CDR3 has 11 residues. Here the CDR3 DNA reads TGTGCCAGCATTTCCGCAGATACGCAGTATTTT. It yields the protein CASISADTQYF.

The chain joins TRBV18 to TRBJ1-2; D remains unclear. The germline V and J ends were trimmed by 3 bases and 8 bases, with 22 bases remaining between them. Germline V gene lookup returns CDR1 KGHSH and CDR2 LQKENI. This CDR3 comprises 16 residues. The CDR3 nucleotides read TGTGCCAGCTCACCCATTACAGCTAAGGCTTTATGGGGCTACACCTTC. Translation gives CASSPITAKALWGYTF.

The chain links TRBV3-1 (or the pseudogene TRBV3-2) to TRBJ1-2, with D maybe TRBD1 (6 bases). CDR1 is LGHDT and CDR2 is YNNKEL in the germline V gene (reference sequence). The germline V and J ends were trimmed by 1 base and 5 bases, with 17 bases remaining between them. The CDR3 length is 16 residues. Here the CDR3 DNA reads TGTGCCAGCAGCCAAGCCCCTCAGGGGCTGGGTTATGGCTACACCTTC. Amino acids: CASSQAPQGLGYGYTF.